Each of the 27 T cell receptor beta chains below was sequenced from the same sample in a study of beta chain features in type 1 diabetes. Reverse transcribing all isolated RNA meant expressed TCRB transcripts were sequenced. TCRdb's copy holds only in-frame clones and misses some; the assay was immunoSEQ multiplex PCR. This sample yields about 900,000 clones, of which 17% are seen a single time; 0.02% to 0.025% belongs to the top ten. Material for sequencing was naive CD4+ T cells from blood. These receptor sequences come from a woman aged 18-30 years in good health.

The V gene is TRBV7-9, the J gene TRBJ2-3; D possibly corresponds to TRBD1 (6 bases). The CDR3 extends over 18 amino acids. Trimming pared 1 base from V and 2 bases from J, leaving 19 bases between. The germline V gene encodes CDR1 SEHNR and CDR2 FQNEAQ (reference sequence). The CDR3: CASSLGPGHHSATDTQYF. CDR3 bases: TGTGCCAGCAGCTTAGGGCCGGGACACCACTCCGCCACAGATACGCAGTATTTT.

The chain links TRBV2 to TRBJ2-1; 9 bases match TRBD1. Trimming at V came to 7 bases and at J to 7 bases, leaving 8 bases not matched to a gene. CDR1 is SNHLY and CDR2 is FYNNEI in the germline V gene. The CDR3 extends over 14 amino acids. The CDR3 sequence: CASIWTGAGNEQFF. The CDR3 DNA sequence: TGTGCCAGCATCTGGACAGGGGCAGGGAATGAGCAGTTCTTC.

This clone was observed a handful of times. The CDR3 loop reads CASSLDRDSYEQYF. Written as DNA, the CDR3 is TGTGCCAGCAGTTTGGACCGGGACAGCTACGAGCAGTACTTC. The chain joins TRBV6-5 to TRBJ2-7; 7 bases line up with TRBD1. The V and J ends lost 4 bases and 3 bases, in that order; junction bases with no gene match: 6. The CDR3 consists of 14 residues. Germline-derived CDR1 and CDR2 are MNHEY and SVGAGI.

V gene TRBV7-2 combines with J gene TRBJ2-3, with D unclear. This CDR3 is built from 15 residues. The V end was cut by 1 base, the J end by 0 bases, with 8 bases between. Germline V CDR1 and CDR2: SGHTA, FQGNSA. CDR3 sequence: CASSLGSRSTDTQYF. For the CDR3, the DNA is TGTGCCAGCAGCTTAGGAAGCAGAAGCACAGATACGCAGTATTTT.

V and J are TRBV5-6 and TRBJ2-4; possible D gene TRBD2, 5 bases. V shed 3 bases and J shed 5 bases, with 12 bases lying between them. Germline CDR1 reads SGHDT; CDR2 reads YYEEEE. There are 14 residues in the CDR3. CDR3 in amino acids: CASSWPDGENIQYF. For the CDR3, the DNA is TGTGCCAGCAGCTGGCCGGACGGGGAAAACATTCAGTACTTC.

The rearrangement joins TRBV7-8 to TRBJ1-2, with D unclear. The length of the CDR3 is 13 residues. CDR1 SGHVS and CDR2 FQNEAQ come from the germline V gene. Trimming left V 5 bases short and J 1 base short, with 8 bases between. The CDR3: CASSPILNYGYTF. Here the CDR3 DNA reads TGTGCCAGCAGCCCTATCCTTAACTATGGCTACACCTTC. The complete variable domain, with remaining parts taken from reference TRBV7-8 and TRBJ1-2, reads GAGVSQSPRYKVAKRGQDVALRCDPISGHVSLFWYQQALGQGPEFLTYFQNEAQLDKSGLPSDRFFAERPEGSVSTLKIQRTQQEDSAVYLCASSPILNYGYTFGSGTRLTVV.

This clone has more than one count but fewer than ten. The rearrangement links TRBV23-1 to TRBJ2-7, with 7 nucleotides matching TRBD1. TRBV23-1 is classed as an ORF, of uncertain function. The CDR3 sequence is 11 residues long. The trim removed 11 bases at V and 1 base at J, leaving 2 bases unmatched. The CDR3 sequence: CAPGGSYEQYF. CDR3 DNA sequence: TGCGCCCCAGGGGGTTCCTACGAGCAGTACTTC.

This clone was seen a handful of times. This chain uses TRBV19 with TRBJ2-3, with D maybe TRBD1 (6 bases). Per the germline V gene, CDR1 is LNHDA and CDR2 is SQIVND (reference sequence). V gave up 6 bases and J gave up 4 bases, with 17 bases separating them. The CDR3 loop spans 15 amino acids. CDR3 loop: CASRPQGFGADTQYF. CDR3 coding DNA: TGTGCCAGTAGACCACAGGGATTTGGGGCAGATACGCAGTATTTT. The full variable domain, its missing parts supplied by reference TRBV19 and TRBJ2-3, is DGGITQSPKYLFRKEGQNVTLSCEQNLNHDAMYWYRQDPGQGLRLIYYSQIVNDFQKGDIAEGYSVSREKKESFPLTVTSAQKNPTAFYLCASRPQGFGADTQYFGPGTRLTVL.

This clone appeared a few times. V is TRBV28 and J is TRBJ1-2; 9 bases line up with TRBD1. Germline CDR1 and CDR2: MDHEN and SYDVKM. V trimming: 4 bases; J trimming: 4 bases; junction bases outside the gene matches: 4. The CDR3 is 14 residues long. The CDR3 DNA sequence: TGTGCCAGCAGTTGGGACAGGGCGACCTATGGCTACACCTTC. Protein product: CASSWDRATYGYTF.

The chain recombines TRBV28 with TRBJ1-4, with TRBD1 as a possible D gene (5 bases). The CDR3 contains 13 residues. Trimming removed 3 bases from V and 10 bases from J, with 12 bases in between. CDR1 and CDR2 from the germline V gene are MDHEN and SYDVKM. The CDR3 is CASSFPPGGKLFF. The CDR3 nucleotides read TGTGCCAGCAGTTTCCCACCCGGGGGAAAACTGTTTTTT.

This clone was recorded a few times. The genes are TRBV7-2 and TRBJ2-1; perhaps TRBD2 as D (6 bases). This CDR3 comprises 14 residues. Deletions cut 6 bases from V and 15 bases from J, with 24 bases between. The germline V gene encodes CDR1 SGHTA and CDR2 FQGNSA. The CDR3 coding sequence is TGTGCCAGCAGTTCCGGGGGTTCAGAGGCTAAAGGGTTCTTC. It encodes CASSSGGSEAKGFF.

V usage is TRBV6-5 and J usage is TRBJ2-7; weak D call: TRBD1 (6 bases). Between the trimmed V and J ends, which lost 0 bases and 5 bases, there was a span of 17 bases. Germline CDR1 reads MNHEY; CDR2 reads SVGAGI. The CDR3 runs 16 residues. CDR3 nucleotide sequence: TGTGCCAGCAGTTACTCGATGTCCGGGACACCGGACGAGCAGTACTTC. It encodes CASSYSMSGTPDEQYF.

The rearrangement links TRBV7-9 to TRBJ2-3; 7 bases fit TRBD1. This CDR3 spans 15 amino acids. Trimming at V came to 5 bases and at J to 5 bases, leaving 10 bases not matched to a gene. Germline V gene data show CDR1 as SEHNR and CDR2 as FQNEAQ (reference sequence). The CDR3 region is CASSPPTGRGDTQYF. As DNA, the CDR3 is TGTGCCAGCAGCCCCCCGACAGGGCGAGGAGATACGCAGTATTTT.

This clone is a singleton in its sample. The chain has TRBV7-9 and TRBJ2-7; no reliable D call. Trimming took off 6 bases at V and 3 bases at J, with 15 bases between the two ends. This CDR3 comprises 14 residues. CDR1 is SEHNR and CDR2 is FQNEAQ in the germline V gene (reference sequence). This CDR3 is CASSSRPVGYEQYF. DNA of the CDR3: TGTGCCAGCAGTTCCCGGCCCGTGGGCTACGAGCAGTACTTC.

This clone was picked up a small number of times. The chain recombines TRBV21-1 with TRBJ2-7; the table's D call, TRBD2, was not checked against the DNA. TRBV21-1 is marked as a pseudogene. This CDR3 spans 13 amino acids. Here the CDR3 reads CASSKREGGEQYF. CDR3 bases: TGTGCCAGCAGCAAAAGGGAGGGTGGCGAGCAGTACTTC.

In this sample, this clone turned up a few times. The V call is TRBV10-3, the J call TRBJ2-7; weak D call: TRBD2 (5 bases). Trimming removed 6 bases from V and 0 bases from J, with 9 bases in between. The CDR3 has 13 amino acids. Germline V lookup: CDR1 ENHRY, CDR2 SYGVKD. CDR3 sequence: CAIRPAASYEQYF. CDR3 nucleotide sequence: TGTGCCATCAGGCCAGCGGCCTCCTACGAGCAGTACTTC.

This clone has ten or more counts. This chain connects TRBV10-3 to TRBJ2-3; 9 positions agree with TRBD1. There are 14 residues in the CDR3. Germline-derived CDR1 and CDR2 are ENHRY and SYGVKD. Trimming at V came to 0 bases and at J to 6 bases, leaving 1 base not matched to a gene. CDR3 residues: CAISESGTGDTQYF. CDR3 DNA: TGTGCCATCAGTGAGTCCGGGACAGGGGATACGCAGTATTTT.

DNA of the CDR3: TGCGCCAGCAGCTTGGCAAGTTTCGGGGATACGCAGTATTTT. Encoded protein: CASSLASFGDTQYF. The rearrangement joins TRBV5-1 to TRBJ2-3, with D hard to call. CDR3 size: 14 residues. Germline V gives CDR1 SGHRS, CDR2 YFSETQ. V lost 0 bases and J lost 6, with 11 bases in between.

This rearrangement joins TRBV7-2 to TRBJ2-1; 7 bases line up with TRBD2. The V and J ends lost 2 bases and 6 bases, in that order; junction bases with no gene match: 10. The CDR3 spans 16 residues. CDR1 SGHTA and CDR2 FQGNSA come from the germline V gene. CDR3 nucleotide sequence: TGTGCCAGCAGCTTATTATCAAGCGGGACTGTCAATGAGCAGTTCTTC. Translation gives CASSLLSSGTVNEQFF. Combining the CDR3 with reference TRBV7-2 and TRBJ2-1 gives the whole variable domain GAGVSQSPSNKVTEKGKDVELRCDPISGHTALYWYRQSLGQGLEFLIYFQGNSAPDKSGLPSDRFSAERTGGSVSTLTIQRTQQEDSAVYLCASSLLSSGTVNEQFFGPGTRLTVL.

This clone has just a few counts. Additional DNA sequences in this sample encode the identical CDR3. The gene calls are TRBV19 and TRBJ2-7; 10 positions match TRBD2. The CDR3 has 15 residues. CDR1 LNHDA and CDR2 SQIVND come from the germline V gene (reference sequence). V shed 3 bases, J shed 0 bases, and the junction held 2 bases outside the gene matches. In DNA, the CDR3 is TGTGCCAGTAGTATTTTAGCGGGAGGCTCCTACGAGCAGTACTTC. Protein: CASSILAGGSYEQYF. The full variable domain, its missing parts supplied by reference TRBV19 and TRBJ2-7, is DGGITQSPKYLFRKEGQNVTLSCEQNLNHDAMYWYRQDPGQGLRLIYYSQIVNDFQKGDIAEGYSVSREKKESFPLTVTSAQKNPTAFYLCASSILAGGSYEQYFGPGTRLTVT.

This clone was seen only a few times. The genes are TRBV5-1 and TRBJ1-2; possibly TRBD1 for D (6 bases). Trimming took 2 bases from V and 4 from J, leaving 12 bases between them. The CDR3 contains 14 residues. The germline V gene has CDR1 SGHRS and CDR2 YFSETQ. The chain's CDR3 is CASSFPDRLYGYTF. The CDR3 coding sequence is TGCGCCAGCAGCTTTCCGGACAGACTCTATGGCTACACCTTC. Supplemented by reference TRBV5-1 and TRBJ1-2, the full variable domain reads KAGVTQTPRYLIKTRGQQVTLSCSPISGHRSVSWYQQTPGQGLQFLFEYFSETQRNKGNFPGRFSGRQFSNSRSEMNVSTLELGDSALYLCASSFPDRLYGYTFGSGTRLTVV.

The chain uses TRBV7-2 and TRBJ2-7; 7 bases align to TRBD2. The CDR3 is 16 residues long. The germline V gene has CDR1 SGHTA and CDR2 FQGNSA. V lost 2 bases, J lost 0 bases, and 7 bases stayed unmatched. CDR3 protein: CASSLMETSSSYEQYF. The DNA of the CDR3 is TGTGCCAGCAGCTTAATGGAGACTAGCAGCTCCTACGAGCAGTACTTC.

The chain links TRBV28 to TRBJ1-1, with TRBD1 matching 7 bases. The CDR3 totals 13 residues. Looked up from germline, CDR1 is MDHEN and CDR2 is SYDVKM. V shed 8 bases, J shed 11 bases, and the junction held 14 bases outside the gene matches. The CDR3 DNA is TGTGCCAGCGGAAGACAGGGCGGGTTGGGGGCTTTCTTT. It codes for CASGRQGGLGAFF.

The V call is TRBV18, the J call TRBJ2-6; 7 bases are a match to TRBD1. Losses at the gene ends were 5 bases for V and 0 bases for J; bases not matched to a gene: 10. Germline CDR1 reads KGHSH; CDR2 reads LQKENI. CDR3 size: 18 residues. The chain's CDR3 is CASSSKADRSSGANVLTF. In DNA form, the CDR3 reads TGTGCCAGCTCATCTAAGGCGGACAGGAGCTCTGGGGCCAACGTCCTGACTTTC.

The V call is TRBV5-1, the J call TRBJ2-7; 7 nucleotides match TRBD1. The length of the CDR3 is 14 residues. V was clipped by 0 bases and J by 1 base; unmatched bases: 1. Germline loops: CDR1 SGHRS, CDR2 YFSETQ. In nucleotides, the CDR3 is TGCGCCAGCAGCTTGGGGGACAGATCCTACGAGCAGTACTTC. Its protein product is CASSLGDRSYEQYF.

This rearrangement joins TRBV9 to TRBJ2-6, with D hard to call. Trimming cost V 0 bases and J 0 bases, with 7 bases left between them. CDR3 length: 16 residues. The V gene's germline CDR1 is SGDLS and CDR2 YYNGEE. The CDR3 spells CASSVDLYSGANVLTF. In nucleotides, the CDR3 is TGTGCCAGCAGCGTAGATCTGTACTCTGGGGCCAACGTCCTGACTTTC.

The genes are TRBV7-2 and TRBJ2-7; no reliable D call. The CDR3 has 14 amino acids. Germline values: CDR1 SGHTA, CDR2 FQGNSA. V was cut by 5 bases and J by 0 bases, with 11 bases left in between. The CDR3 nucleotides are TGTGCCAGCAGCACGACTGCTAGCTCCTACGAGCAGTACTTC. This gives the protein CASSTTASSYEQYF.